The next 2 T cell receptor beta chains were all read from a single sample in a study of spatial heterogeneity in lung cancer. Time point reported: sample taken at primary tumor resection. Whole RNA came from tumor, nontumor lung or frozen PBMC and was sequenced without being sorted. One entry per CDR3 protein results from TCRdb running MiXCR on the 5' RACE reads. This table holds a few thousand distinct CDR3 sequences, about 53% found once. Sequenced here: PBMCs, sampled at surgery. The receptors derive from a female donor with early-stage non-small cell lung cancer.

With respect to this clonotype: For a library built for alpha chains, this beta chain is a stray read; little rests on its size. The gene calls are TRBV29-1 and TRBJ2-5; 7 bases agree with TRBD1. Trimming cost V 2 bases and J 4 bases; bases outside gene matches: 7. The V gene's germline CDR1 is SQVTM and CDR2 ANQGSEA. The CDR3 consists of 14 residues. In DNA, the CDR3 is TGCAGCGTTGAAAGATCAGGGACAGCAGAGACCCAGTACTTC. Amino acid sequence: CSVERSGTAETQYF.

A word on this clonotype: Little can be read into the size of this beta chain, an off-target read in a library designed for alpha chains. This sequence joins TRBV9 and TRBJ2-1; 7 nucleotides agree with TRBD1. The junction had 4 bases not matched to a gene; V was cut back by 1 base and J by 3 bases. This CDR3 is 15 amino acids long. From germline, CDR1 is SGDLS and CDR2 YYNGEE. The CDR3 DNA is TGTGCCAGCAGCGTAAGACAGGGAGTCTACAATGAGCAGTTCTTC. As protein: CASSVRQGVYNEQFF.